The 24 T cell receptor beta chains in this list originate from one sample, sequenced in a study of T cells in Graves' hyperthyroidism and ophthalmopathy. Authors of the study amplified TCR beta CDR3 regions from RNA transcripts. The HTBI primer set served for first-round RT-PCR of the TCR CDR3. MiXCR, run by TCRdb on the multiplex PCR reads, gives a single entry per CDR3 protein. The sample records hundreds of thousands of distinct CDR3 sequences, around 19% being singletons. Sequences were obtained from blood. The receptors originated from a man in his forties with Graves' hyperthyroidism.

This clonotype appeared many times. The chain is built from TRBV7-9 and TRBJ2-5; perhaps TRBD2 as D (5 bases). Germline V gene data show CDR1 as SEHNR and CDR2 as FQNEAQ (reference sequence). V was pared by 3 bases and J by 3 bases, with 8 bases between. The CDR3 totals 13 residues. CDR3 in amino acids: CASSFPGKETQYF. Here the CDR3 DNA reads TGTGCCAGCAGCTTCCCCGGGAAAGAGACCCAGTACTTC.

This clonotype was picked up many times. The chain is built from TRBV11-1 and TRBJ2-7, with D perhaps given as TRBD1 or TRBD2 (5 bases each). V shed 6 bases and J shed 4 bases, with 16 bases lying between them. Per germline, CDR1 SGHAT and CDR2 FQDESV (reference sequence). This CDR3 is built from 14 residues. The CDR3 coding sequence is TGTGCCAGCAGTTCCCCGGGGCCAGATTACGAGCAGTACTTC. Translation: CASSSPGPDYEQYF.

The chain combines TRBV7-7 with TRBJ2-5; 7 nucleotides match TRBD1. The CDR3 runs 13 residues. Looked up from germline, CDR1 is SSHAT and CDR2 is FNYEAQ (reference sequence). The trim removed 5 bases at V and 3 bases at J, leaving 3 bases unmatched. Here the CDR3 DNA reads TGTGCCAGCAGCGGGGACAGAGAAGAGACCCAGTACTTC. The encoded protein is CASSGDREETQYF.

The chain carries TRBV7-9 and TRBJ1-3, with D uncertain. CDR3 size: 15 residues. V was shortened by 1 base and J by 8 bases, with 15 bases between the two germline ends. Germline V gives CDR1 SEHNR, CDR2 FQNEAQ (reference sequence). The CDR3 reads CASSLVPPMVDTIYF. CDR3 DNA sequence: TGTGCCAGCAGCTTAGTCCCCCCAATGGTTGACACCATATATTTT.

Many counts were recorded for this clonotype. The genes are TRBV5-6 and TRBJ2-3, with 11 bases that match TRBD2. Germline V gene sequence: CDR1 SGHDT, CDR2 YYEEEE. Unmatched junction bases numbered 3, after V lost 5 bases and J lost 1 base. The CDR3 runs 15 residues. CDR3 bases: TGTGCCAGCAGTACGACTAGCGGGGGCACAGATACGCAGTATTTT. It translates to CASSTTSGGTDTQYF.

Ten or more counts support this clonotype. V gene TRBV7-9 combines with J gene TRBJ2-5, with D hard to call. CDR1 is SEHNR, CDR2 FQNEAQ, per germline (reference sequence). Trimming shortened V by 2 bases and J by 0 bases, and 7 bases separated the two germline ends. The CDR3 spans 14 residues. The CDR3 DNA sequence: TGTGCCAGCAGCTTAAATCTGCACCAAGAGACCCAGTACTTC. Translating gives CASSLNLHQETQYF.

This clonotype occurred many times. The V call is TRBV27, the J call TRBJ2-7; D tentatively fits TRBD1 or TRBD2 (5 bases each). Germline V gene lookup returns CDR1 MNHEY and CDR2 SMNVEV (reference sequence). Trimming stripped 4 bases from V and 9 bases from J, with 25 bases between. The CDR3 spans 16 residues. CDR3 bases: TGTGCCAGCAGTTCATACCGCCAGGGATCTAGCTCCGTGCAGTACTTC. Residues: CASSSYRQGSSSVQYF.

This chain uses TRBV29-1 with TRBJ1-1; D unclear. CDR3 length equals 13 residues. Germline V gene data show CDR1 as SQVTM and CDR2 as ANQGSEA. Between the trimmed V and J ends, which lost 7 bases and 5 bases, there was a span of 17 bases. This chain's CDR3 is CSAARNTGTEAFF. The CDR3 DNA reads as TGCAGCGCCGCCCGGAACACGGGGACTGAAGCTTTCTTT.

This clonotype was picked up many times. The chain recombines TRBV5-1 with TRBJ2-1, with D maybe TRBD1 (5 bases). Germline V lookup: CDR1 SGHRS, CDR2 YFSETQ. Trimming shortened V by 0 bases and J by 2 bases, and 9 bases separated the two germline ends. The CDR3 runs 15 residues. The CDR3 is CASSLEGPPYNEQFF. DNA of the CDR3: TGCGCCAGCAGCTTGGAGGGGCCCCCCTACAATGAGCAGTTCTTC.

This clonotype turned up a few times. The chain has TRBV6-1 and TRBJ1-1; TRBD1 is a possible D gene (5 bases). The germline V gene encodes CDR1 MNHNS and CDR2 SASEGT. Deletions cut 3 bases from V and 2 bases from J, with 19 bases between. The CDR3 spans 17 residues. CDR3 nucleotides: TGTGCCAGCAGTGACGGGGGAGGGCCACGAGATAACACTGAAGCTTTCTTT. Protein: CASSDGGGPRDNTEAFF.

This clonotype was detected many times. The chain couples TRBV7-2 to TRBJ1-4; 11 bases are a match to TRBD1. The CDR3 spans 16 residues. Germline CDR1 is SGHTA and CDR2 is FQGNSA. Trimming took 5 bases from V and 6 from J; bases not matched to a gene: 8. The CDR3 loop is CASSQSQGQGDEKLFF. CDR3 coding DNA: TGTGCCAGCAGCCAAAGCCAGGGACAGGGGGATGAAAAACTGTTTTTT.

This clonotype turned up a few times. Possible read error: a much larger clone is one base away. The DNA for the CDR3 is TGTGCCAGCAGCTTAGGGCTAGTCTCCTACAATGAGCAGTACTTC. This translates into CASSLGLVSYNEQYF. This sequence joins TRBV11-2 and TRBJ2-1; D unresolved. The end of the DNA fits TRBJ2-7 better, so the J call may be wrong. Germline V lookup: CDR1 SGHAT, CDR2 FQNNGV. CDR3 length: 15 amino acids.

This clonotype was counted ten times or more. V gene TRBV20-1 combines with J gene TRBJ2-3; 8 bases are shared with TRBD2. V was pared by 6 bases and J by 0 bases, with 11 bases of the junction left unmatched. The CDR3 runs 16 residues. Germline CDR1 and CDR2: DFQATT and SNEGSKA (reference sequence). For the CDR3, the DNA is TGCAGTGCCGGGGTGGGATTAGCGGGGAGCACAGATACGCAGTATTTT. Translation gives CSAGVGLAGSTDTQYF.

This chain uses TRBV9 with TRBJ1-1; D is unresolved. The CDR3 length is 13 residues. Germline lookup yields CDR1 SGDLS and CDR2 YYNGEE. Trimming took off 4 bases at V and 1 base at J, with 8 bases between the two ends. CDR3 amino acids: CASSPLPNTEAFF. DNA for the CDR3: TGTGCCAGCAGCCCCCTACCGAACACTGAAGCTTTCTTT.

This clonotype was counted only a few times. A much larger clone differs from this one at a single base, so this may be a read error. The gene calls are TRBV14 and TRBJ2-7; D is unresolved. CDR3 size: 14 residues. Trimming took 0 bases from V and 2 from J, leaving 8 bases between them. Germline CDR1 and CDR2: SGHDN and FVKESK. The CDR3 DNA is TGTGCCAGCAGCCAAGATTGGAACCCCTACGAGCAGTACTTC. Translating gives CASSQDWNPYEQYF.

The CDR3: CASSQVGGGTEAFF. In nucleotides, the CDR3 is TGTGCCAGCAGCCAAGTGGGGGGAGGCACTGAAGCTTTCTTT. The chain uses TRBV14 and TRBJ1-1, with a tentative D call TRBD1 (5 bases). The CDR3 extends over 14 amino acids. The germline V gene encodes CDR1 SGHDN and CDR2 FVKESK. The ends were cut back, 1 base at V and 4 bases at J, with 10 bases in the middle.

A note on this clonotype: A much larger clone lies a single base off, so this may be a read error. V and J are TRBV28 and TRBJ2-5, with D possibly called TRBD1 or TRBD2 (5 bases each). Per germline, CDR1 MDHEN and CDR2 SYDVKM. V lost 2 bases, J lost 3 bases, and 13 bases lay in between. The CDR3 consists of 15 residues. The DNA of the CDR3 is TGTGCCAGCAGTTTAGTGGGACCAGCAAAAGAGACCCAGTACTTC. Its translation is CASSLVGPAKETQYF.

This sequence joins TRBV2 and TRBJ2-3, with TRBD2 identical over 8 bases. The CDR3 runs to 14 residues. The V and J ends lost 7 bases and 5 bases, in that order; junction bases with no gene match: 8. Per germline, CDR1 SNHLY and CDR2 FYNNEI. The CDR3 region has the DNA TGTGCCAGCAATGACGGGGGGGGGCAAGATACGCAGTATTTT. It encodes CASNDGGGQDTQYF.

The chain carries TRBV4-3 and TRBJ1-3; unclear D gene. This CDR3 is 17 amino acids long. Germline V CDR1 and CDR2: LGHNA, YSLEER. The V end lost 4 bases, the J end lost 4 bases, and 20 bases lay between the germline ends. CDR3 in DNA: TGCGCCAGCAGCCCTGCACAGTCGGGATCTTTCGGAAACACCATATATTTT. Residues: CASSPAQSGSFGNTIYF.

This clonotype was picked up a small number of times. V and J are TRBV30 and TRBJ1-5; maybe TRBD1 (5 bases). Looked up from germline, CDR1 is GTSNPN and CDR2 is SVGIG (reference sequence). Trimming removed 3 bases at V and 0 bases at J, with 27 bases between. This CDR3 region has 20 residues. The CDR3 is CAWRETNKPGTVYSNQPQHF. The CDR3 DNA is TGTGCCTGGAGGGAAACCAACAAACCAGGGACTGTTTATAGCAATCAGCCCCAGCATTTT.

In its sample, this clonotype was seen many times. V is TRBV3-1 and J is TRBJ2-2, with 8 bases fitting TRBD1. The CDR3 is made up of 17 amino acids. Germline V gives CDR1 LGHDT, CDR2 YNNKEL (reference sequence). Trimming at V came to 3 bases and at J to 6 bases, leaving 12 bases not matched to a gene. The CDR3 reads CASSHPVFGTGPGELFF. Here the CDR3 DNA reads TGTGCCAGCAGCCACCCTGTTTTCGGGACAGGCCCCGGGGAGCTGTTTTTT.

The table lists this clonotype with many counts. The J gene is TRBJ2-7, the V gene TRBV2, with D possibly matching TRBD2 (5 bases). The length of the CDR3 is 15 residues. Germline-derived CDR1 and CDR2 are SNHLY and FYNNEI. The germline V and J ends were trimmed by 6 bases and 2 bases, with 17 bases remaining between them. The CDR3 loop reads CASSLRGRITYEQYF. Written as DNA, the CDR3 is TGTGCCAGCAGCTTGCGCGGGCGGATTACCTACGAGCAGTACTTC.

This clonotype was counted many times. V is TRBV5-1 and J is TRBJ2-1; 9 bases line up with TRBD1. The length of the CDR3 is 15 residues. Germline CDR1 reads SGHRS; CDR2 reads YFSETQ. Trimming took 4 bases from V and 8 from J; bases not matched to a gene: 10. The CDR3 DNA reads TGCGCCAGCAGCGACCGGGACAGGGTAAAAGATGAGCAGTTCTTC. Amino acids: CASSDRDRVKDEQFF.

About this clonotype: The junction does not match germline at one end; this may be a read error. The chain joins TRBV6-6 to TRBJ2-1, with 15 nucleotides matching TRBD2. The germline gives CDR1 MNHNY, CDR2 SVGAGI (reference sequence). CDR3 length equals 15 residues. Here the CDR3 DNA reads TGTGCCAGCAGTTACGGGACTAGCGGGGGGCCGGAGCGGTTCTTC. Translating it yields CASSYGTSGGPERFF.